The clone carrying this T cell receptor (beta chain) was observed at least ten times. Germline CDR1 is LNHNV and CDR2 is YYDKDF (reference sequence). The CDR3 is 15 residues long. The V and J ends lost 3 bases and 3 bases, in that order; junction bases with no gene match: 4. The sample is drawn from a study of T-cell reconstitution after alpha-beta-depleted transplantation in children. Unique molecular identifiers were used to barcode this TCRbeta library. Each CDR3 protein gets one entry after TCRdb re-called the PCR reads with MiXCR. The sample has 250,000 to 400,000 distinct CDR3 sequences, more than 20% seen once.

The source material was PBMCs, mostly from graft donor cells, sampled 180 days after TCRalphabeta/CD19-depleted stem cell transplant. The clonotype was recovered from a male patient under 18 who had a stem cell transplant for acute lymphoblastic leukemia, so the T cells may come from the graft donor. The chain recombines TRBV15 with TRBJ2-7; 11 nucleotides align to TRBD2. CDR3 coding DNA: TGTGCCACCAGCAGGGGGGGGACTAGCGGCTACGAGCAGTACTTC. Residues: CATSRGGTSGYEQYF.